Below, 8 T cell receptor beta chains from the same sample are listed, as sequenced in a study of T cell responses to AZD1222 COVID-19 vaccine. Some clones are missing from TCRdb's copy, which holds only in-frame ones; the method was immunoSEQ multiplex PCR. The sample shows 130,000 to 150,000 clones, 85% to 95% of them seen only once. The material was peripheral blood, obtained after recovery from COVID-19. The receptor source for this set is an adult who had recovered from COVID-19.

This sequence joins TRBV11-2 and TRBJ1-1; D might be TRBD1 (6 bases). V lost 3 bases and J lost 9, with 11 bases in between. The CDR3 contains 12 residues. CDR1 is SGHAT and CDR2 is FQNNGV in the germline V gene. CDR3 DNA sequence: TGTGCCAGCAGCTTCGGAGACAGGAAAGCTTTCTTT. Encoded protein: CASSFGDRKAFF.

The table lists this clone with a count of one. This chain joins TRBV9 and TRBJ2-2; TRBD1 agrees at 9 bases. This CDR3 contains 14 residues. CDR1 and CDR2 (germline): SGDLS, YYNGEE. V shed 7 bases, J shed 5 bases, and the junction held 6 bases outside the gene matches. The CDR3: CASGTGTPTGELFF. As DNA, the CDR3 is TGTGCCAGCGGGACAGGGACCCCAACCGGGGAGCTGTTTTTT.

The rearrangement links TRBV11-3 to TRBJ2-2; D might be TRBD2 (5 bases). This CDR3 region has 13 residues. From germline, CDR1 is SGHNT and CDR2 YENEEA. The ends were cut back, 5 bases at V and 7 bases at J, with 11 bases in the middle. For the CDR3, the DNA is TGTGCCAGCAGCCGCCCGGAGGTCGGGGAGCTGTTTTTT. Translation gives CASSRPEVGELFF.

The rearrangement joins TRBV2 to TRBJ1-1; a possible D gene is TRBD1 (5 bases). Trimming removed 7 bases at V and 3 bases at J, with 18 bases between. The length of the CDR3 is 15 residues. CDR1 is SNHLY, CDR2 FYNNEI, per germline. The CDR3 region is CASTFQGPRDTEAFF. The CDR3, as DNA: TGTGCCAGCACATTCCAGGGCCCCCGAGACACTGAAGCTTTCTTT.

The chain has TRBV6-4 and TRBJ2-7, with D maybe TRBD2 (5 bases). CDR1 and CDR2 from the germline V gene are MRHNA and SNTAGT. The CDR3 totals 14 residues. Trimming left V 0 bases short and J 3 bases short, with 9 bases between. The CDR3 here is CASSDSMGDYEQYF. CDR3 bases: TGTGCCAGCAGTGACTCGATGGGAGACTACGAGCAGTACTTC.

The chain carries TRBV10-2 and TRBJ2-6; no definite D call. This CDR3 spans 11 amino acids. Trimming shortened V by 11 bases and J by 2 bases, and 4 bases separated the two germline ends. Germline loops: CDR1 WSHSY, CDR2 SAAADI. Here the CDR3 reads CAVTGANVLTF. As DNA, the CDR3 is TGCGCCGTCACTGGGGCCAACGTCCTGACTTTC.

CDR3 protein: CAWSVDRASYEQYF. Written as DNA, the CDR3 is TGTGCCTGGAGTGTAGACAGGGCCTCCTACGAGCAGTACTTC. The J gene is TRBJ2-7, the V gene TRBV30, with 7 nucleotides matching TRBD1. Germline lookup yields CDR1 GTSNPN and CDR2 SVGIG (reference sequence). This CDR3 comprises 14 residues. The V gene end was trimmed by 0 bases and the J gene end by 0 bases; junction bases not matched to a gene: 2.

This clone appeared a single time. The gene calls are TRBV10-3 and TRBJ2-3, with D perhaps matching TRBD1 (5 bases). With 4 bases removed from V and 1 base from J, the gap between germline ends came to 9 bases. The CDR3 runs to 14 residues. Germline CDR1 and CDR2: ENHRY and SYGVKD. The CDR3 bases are TGTGCCATCAGTGTGGACAAACGCACAGATACGCAGTATTTT. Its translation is CAISVDKRTDTQYF.